These 32 T cell receptor beta chains share one sample of origin, sequenced in a study of T cell responses to AZD1222 COVID-19 vaccine. TCRdb keeps only in-frame clones here, not all; method: immunoSEQ multiplex PCR. The sample carries about 120,000 clones, about 92% recorded once. The material was peripheral blood, obtained on day 0 of AZD1222 vaccination. These receptors came from an adult in good health.

This rearrangement joins TRBV5-1 to TRBJ2-3; D gene uncertain. The CDR3 totals 14 residues. Germline CDR1 reads SGHRS; CDR2 reads YFSETQ. V lost 4 bases and J lost 0, with 9 bases in between. The CDR3 DNA reads TGCGCCAGCAGCGTGACGGAGAGCACAGATACGCAGTATTTT. Translating it yields CASSVTESTDTQYF. The whole variable domain, filled in from reference TRBV5-1 and TRBJ2-3, reads KAGVTQTPRYLIKTRGQQVTLSCSPISGHRSVSWYQQTPGQGLQFLFEYFSETQRNKGNFPGRFSGRQFSNSRSEMNVSTLELGDSALYLCASSVTESTDTQYFGPGTRLTVL.

The chain recombines TRBV27 with TRBJ2-7, with 11 positions matching TRBD2. V lost 3 bases and J lost 3; bases outside the gene matches: 4. The germline V gene has CDR1 MNHEY and CDR2 SMNVEV (reference sequence). CDR3 size: 15 residues. The CDR3 coding sequence is TGTGCCAGCAGTTTGTCACTAGCGGGAGACTACGAGCAGTACTTC. It is translated as CASSLSLAGDYEQYF.

The CDR3 nucleotides read TGTGCCAGCAGTTTAATCCTCAGTAGTGCTTTCTTT. Translation gives CASSLILSSAFF. This rearrangement joins TRBV12-3 or TRBV12-4 to TRBJ1-1; no firm D call. This CDR3 region has 12 residues. The V end lost 2 bases, the J end lost 11 bases, and 12 bases lay between the germline ends.

This chain links TRBV2 with TRBJ2-3, with 10 bases fitting TRBD2. J was trimmed by 0 bases and V by 8 bases; bases with no gene match: 5. Germline CDR1 SNHLY, CDR2 FYNNEI. This CDR3 has 15 amino acids. The CDR3 region has the DNA TGTGCCAGCCTCGGGACTAGCGAAAGCACAGATACGCAGTATTTT. Its protein is CASLGTSESTDTQYF.

The V and J genes are TRBV29-1 and TRBJ2-3; a possible D gene is TRBD2 (6 bases). CDR1 is SQVTM, CDR2 ANQGSEA, per germline. CDR3 length: 14 amino acids. V lost 4 bases to trimming and J lost 3 bases, with 14 bases between them. The CDR3 DNA reads as TGCAGCGTTGTCGGTGGGAGGATAACAGATACGCAGTATTTT. Amino acids: CSVVGGRITDTQYF.

The V gene is TRBV11-2, the J gene TRBJ1-4; 10 bases are a match to TRBD1. Germline lookup yields CDR1 SGHAT and CDR2 FQNNGV. J was trimmed by 10 bases and V by 5 bases; bases with no gene match: 7. This CDR3 has 14 residues. CDR3 protein: CASSRDRGRAKLFF. For the CDR3, the DNA is TGTGCCAGCAGCCGGGACAGGGGCAGGGCAAAACTGTTTTTT.

V gene TRBV19 combines with J gene TRBJ2-2; TRBD1 aligns across 9 bases. The CDR3 spans 16 residues. Germline V lookup: CDR1 LNHDA, CDR2 SQIVND (reference sequence). The V and J ends lost 1 base and 6 bases, in that order; junction bases with no gene match: 6. This CDR3 reads CASSIATGGFAGELFF. The CDR3, as DNA: TGTGCCAGTAGTATAGCGACAGGGGGATTTGCCGGGGAGCTGTTTTTT.

The chain links TRBV3-1 (or the pseudogene TRBV3-2) to TRBJ1-2, with a possible D match to TRBD1 (6 bases). This CDR3 has 14 amino acids. Per the germline V gene, CDR1 is LGHDT and CDR2 is YNNKEL (reference sequence). Trimming removed 0 bases at V and 8 bases at J, with 13 bases between. The CDR3 region has the DNA TGTGCCAGCAGCCAAGATGGACGGGGGACAGGCTACACCTTC. Its protein product is CASSQDGRGTGYTF.

This chain links TRBV5-5 with TRBJ1-2; the match to TRBD1 covers 7 bases. The CDR3 is made up of 16 amino acids. Germline CDR1 is SGHKS and CDR2 is YYEKEE (reference sequence). Trimming cost V 0 bases and J 6 bases; bases outside gene matches: 11. CDR3 protein: CASSLDSRQGANGYTF. The CDR3 DNA follows: TGTGCCAGCAGCTTGGATAGCCGACAGGGAGCGAATGGCTACACCTTC.

V usage is TRBV6-5 and J usage is TRBJ1-5, with D perhaps matching TRBD1 (6 bases). V was pared by 6 bases and J by 6 bases, with 18 bases between. In germline, CDR1 is MNHEY, CDR2 SVGAGI. The CDR3 runs 15 residues. Here the CDR3 DNA reads TGTGCCAGCAGAAGGGGGAGTGAGGGTCCTCAGCCCCAGCATTTT. It codes for CASRRGSEGPQPQHF.

This chain links TRBV6-5 with TRBJ2-1; TRBD2 might be the D (6 bases). Trimming took 0 bases from V and 0 from J, leaving 6 bases between them. The CDR3 sequence is 15 residues long. The V gene's germline CDR1 is MNHEY and CDR2 SVGAGI. The CDR3 DNA sequence: TGTGCCAGCAGTTACTCAGCGGGCTCCTACAATGAGCAGTTCTTC. Translating gives CASSYSAGSYNEQFF.

CDR3 region: CASSLGGDGPGQGSGGYTF. The CDR3 region has the DNA TGTGCCAGCAGTTTGGGGGGTGATGGCCCGGGACAGGGAAGCGGTGGCTACACCTTC. The chain couples TRBV28 to TRBJ1-2; TRBD1 aligns across 9 bases. The trim removed 3 bases at V and 7 bases at J, leaving 21 bases unmatched. The germline gives CDR1 MDHEN, CDR2 SYDVKM. The CDR3 spans 19 residues.

A note on this clone: At one end the junction does not follow the germline gene, possibly because of a read error. The chain is built from TRBV5-4 and TRBJ2-1; tentative D call: TRBD2 (5 bases). CDR3 length: 14 residues. CDR1 is SGHNT, CDR2 YYREEE, per germline (reference sequence). The CDR3 spells CASSLDGKYNEQFF. As DNA, the CDR3 is TGTGCCAGCAGTTTGGACGGGAAATACAATGAGCAGTTCTTC.

This rearrangement joins TRBV13 to TRBJ1-1; D is undetermined. The CDR3 extends over 15 amino acids. The V gene lost 1 base and the J gene lost 7 bases, with 16 bases spanning the gap. CDR1 and CDR2 from the germline V gene are PRHDT and FYEKMQ (reference sequence). The CDR3 DNA follows: TGTGCCAGCAGCTTAGCGGTTAGGAGCGCCAGTGAAGCTTTCTTT. Translating gives CASSLAVRSASEAFF. The full variable domain, its missing parts supplied by reference TRBV13 and TRBJ1-1, is AAGVIQSPRHLIKEKRETATLKCYPIPRHDTVYWYQQGPGQDPQFLISFYEKMQSDKGSIPDRFSAQQFSDYHSELNMSSLELGDSALYFCASSLAVRSASEAFFGQGTRLTVV.

The J gene is TRBJ2-2, the V gene TRBV6-4; D remains ambiguous. V shed 1 base and J shed 3 bases, with 3 bases lying between them. Germline CDR1 is MRHNA and CDR2 is SNTAGT. This CDR3 comprises 13 residues. The CDR3 DNA reads as TGTGCCAGCAGTGACTTGTACACCGGGGAGCTGTTTTTT. Its protein is CASSDLYTGELFF.

V usage is TRBV18 and J usage is TRBJ1-2, with no clear D. The CDR3 has 14 residues. Per the germline V gene, CDR1 is KGHSH and CDR2 is LQKENI. Trimming removed 6 bases at V and 2 bases at J, with 13 bases between. CDR3 sequence (DNA): TGTGCCAGCTCTCCTAAGGACCGGAACTATGGCTACACCTTC. This encodes CASSPKDRNYGYTF.

The chain recombines TRBV4-2 with TRBJ2-1; TRBD2 is a possible D gene (5 bases). The CDR3 covers 16 residues. V lost 3 bases to trimming and J lost 1 base, with 13 bases between them. Per the germline V gene, CDR1 is LGHNA and CDR2 is YNFKEQ. CDR3 sequence (DNA): TGTGCCAGCAGCCATCCTAGCTCCGAGTCCTACAATGAGCAGTTCTTC. Amino acid sequence: CASSHPSSESYNEQFF.

The DNA of the CDR3 is TGCAGTGCAGGGAGGTCGCAGTATTTT. It specifies CSAGRSQYF. This chain links TRBV20-1 with TRBJ2-3, with D perhaps TRBD2 (6 bases). This CDR3 comprises 9 residues. The germline V gene has CDR1 DFQATT and CDR2 SNEGSKA (reference sequence). Deletions cut 6 bases from V and 10 bases from J, with 8 bases between.

V gene TRBV6-2 or TRBV6-3 combines with J gene TRBJ1-3; no reliable D call. CDR1 and CDR2 from the germline V gene are MNHEY and SVGEGT. The CDR3 has 15 amino acids. Trimming stripped 2 bases from V and 4 bases from J, with 12 bases between. The CDR3 nucleotides read TGTGCCAGCAGTTACGAACGGATTTACGGAAACACCATATATTTT. Its translation is CASSYERIYGNTIYF.

This chain joins TRBV28 and TRBJ2-1; D might be TRBD1 (6 bases). The germline V gene has CDR1 MDHEN and CDR2 SYDVKM. Trimming shortened V by 7 bases and J by 16 bases, and 17 bases separated the two germline ends. The CDR3 is 11 residues long. This CDR3 is CASILQGNVFF. In DNA form, the CDR3 reads TGTGCCAGCATACTACAGGGTAACGTATTCTTC.

The CDR3 loop reads CASSEGAGGFHTGELFF. CDR3 coding DNA: TGTGCCAGCAGCGAGGGAGCGGGAGGGTTTCACACCGGGGAGCTGTTTTTT. V gene TRBV7-2 combines with J gene TRBJ2-2, with 10 bases aligning to TRBD2. This CDR3 spans 17 amino acids. Trimming at V came to 5 bases and at J to 3 bases, leaving 9 bases not matched to a gene. The germline CDR1 and CDR2 sequences are SGHTA and FQGNSA.

V usage is TRBV7-8 and J usage is TRBJ2-7; possible D gene TRBD2, 6 bases. V was pared by 5 bases and J by 3 bases, with 17 bases between. Germline assignment: CDR1 SGHVS and CDR2 FQNEAQ. The CDR3 extends over 15 amino acids. The CDR3: CASSRTGTYNYEQYF. The CDR3 DNA follows: TGTGCCAGCAGCAGAACCGGGACTTATAACTACGAGCAGTACTTC.

The V gene is TRBV15, the J gene TRBJ1-4, with D unclear. Germline V CDR1 and CDR2: LNHNV, YYDKDF (reference sequence). The V end lost 1 base, the J end lost 6 bases, and 9 bases lay between the germline ends. CDR3 length: 14 amino acids. The CDR3 bases are TGTGCCACCAGCAGAGGTCAAGCACATGAAAAACTGTTTTTT. It yields the protein CATSRGQAHEKLFF. The full variable domain, in which reference TRBV15 and TRBJ1-4 provide the parts outside the CDR3, is DAMVIQNPRYQVTQFGKPVTLSCSQTLNHNVMYWYQQKSSQAPKLLFHYYDKDFNNEADTPDNFQSRRPNTSFCFLDIRSPGLGDTAMYLCATSRGQAHEKLFFGSGTQLSVL.

The rearrangement joins TRBV23-1 to TRBJ1-5; D remains unclear. TRBV23-1 is treated as an ORF (open reading frame) with a function not yet certain. This CDR3 is built from 15 residues. The V and J ends lost 2 bases and 3 bases respectively, with 11 bases between them. The CDR3 nucleotides read TGCGCCAGCAGTCAAATGGGGTTGTTCAATCAGCCCCAGCATTTT. Translated, it gives CASSQMGLFNQPQHF.

V is TRBV6-2 or TRBV6-3 and J is TRBJ1-2; D possibly corresponds to TRBD1 (5 bases). This CDR3 comprises 14 residues. The V gene lost 0 bases and the J gene lost 3 bases, with 8 bases spanning the gap. The germline V gene encodes CDR1 MNHEY and CDR2 SVGEGT. The CDR3 DNA reads as TGTGCCAGCAGTTACTCCGGAGGGGACTATGGCTACACCTTC. As protein: CASSYSGGDYGYTF.

The CDR3 loop reads CASSFPGGPEQYF. CDR3 coding DNA: TGTGCCAGCAGTTTTCCAGGGGGCCCCGAGCAGTACTTC. V and J are TRBV12-3 or TRBV12-4 and TRBJ2-7, with 8 bases fitting TRBD1. Losses at the gene ends were 3 bases for V and 6 bases for J; bases not matched to a gene: 4. There are 13 residues in the CDR3.

The CDR3 DNA sequence: TGCGCCAGCAGCTTGGGGGTCAGGGCAAACACCGGGGAGCTGTTTTTT. It specifies CASSLGVRANTGELFF. The chain is built from TRBV5-1 and TRBJ2-2; D may be TRBD1 (5 bases). With 0 bases removed from V and 2 bases from J, the gap between germline ends came to 11 bases. The germline V gene encodes CDR1 SGHRS and CDR2 YFSETQ. This CDR3 is built from 16 residues.

V usage is TRBV27 and J usage is TRBJ2-7; 9 bases agree with TRBD1. The germline gives CDR1 MNHEY, CDR2 SMNVEV (reference sequence). The CDR3 consists of 15 residues. With V trimmed by 6 bases and J by 1 base, 7 bases remained unmatched. The CDR3 loop reads CASSPDRGLSYEQYF. The CDR3 DNA follows: TGTGCCAGCAGCCCGGACAGGGGACTTTCCTACGAGCAGTACTTC.

The chain uses TRBV28 and TRBJ1-5, with TRBD1 identical over 9 bases. Losses at the gene ends were 4 bases for V and 6 bases for J; bases not matched to a gene: 7. The CDR3 has 15 residues. The germline V gene has CDR1 MDHEN and CDR2 SYDVKM. CDR3: CASSSGQGRIQPQHF. In nucleotides, the CDR3 is TGTGCCAGCAGTTCTGGACAGGGGAGGATTCAGCCCCAGCATTTT. Drawing the rest from reference TRBV28 and TRBJ1-5, the complete variable domain is DVKVTQSSRYLVKRTGEKVFLECVQDMDHENMFWYRQDPGLGLRLIYFSYDVKMKEKGDIPEGYSVSREKKERFSLILESASTNQTSMYLCASSSGQGRIQPQHFGDGTRLSIL.

This chain links TRBV27 with TRBJ2-7; 9 positions agree with TRBD1. The CDR3 is made up of 18 amino acids. Germline assignment: CDR1 MNHEY and CDR2 SMNVEV (reference sequence). J gave up 2 bases and V 6 bases, and 17 bases lay outside the gene matches. DNA for the CDR3: TGTGCCAGCAGCCTAAGACACTTCCCGGGACAGGGTCCCTACGAGCAGTACTTC. Its protein is CASSLRHFPGQGPYEQYF.

The chain carries TRBV7-8 and TRBJ1-1, with D possibly being TRBD1 (5 bases). The V end lost 3 bases, the J end lost 6 bases, and 11 bases lay between the germline ends. Germline V gene lookup returns CDR1 SGHVS and CDR2 FQNEAQ. The CDR3 sequence is 13 residues long. The CDR3 nucleotides are TGTGCCAGCAGCTTCGACAGAGACGCTGAAGCTTTCTTT. Translated: CASSFDRDAEAFF.

The CDR3 DNA reads TGTGCCAGTAGTAGTTCGGGAGGTGCCAAAAACATTCAGTACTTC. It encodes CASSSSGGAKNIQYF. The chain combines TRBV19 with TRBJ2-4; 7 bases line up with TRBD2. The CDR3 has 15 amino acids. Unmatched junction bases numbered 4, after V lost 4 bases and J lost 1 base. Germline values: CDR1 LNHDA, CDR2 SQIVND (reference sequence).